This T cell receptor beta chain was captured in a study of blood T cells in healthy people across ages. Individuals who donated were healthy Caucasians from Russia aged about 6 to 95. With 2 bases clipped from V and 7 bases from J, the junction kept 6 bases outside the gene matches. Germline lookup yields CDR1 SGHRS and CDR2 YFSETQ. CDR3 size: 14 residues. Study-level points and caveats: Naive and antigen-experienced cells could not be conclusively compared, given unsorted PBMCs.

With regard to this clonotype: The antigen remains unidentified.

PCR was performed a second time for about 7 to 11 cycles using a sample-barcoded 5' primer and a J-beta primer mix. Each cDNA molecule carried a tag from a template-switch adaptor that contained 12 random nucleotides. MiXCR, applied by TCRdb to the 5' RACE reads, yields one record per CDR3 protein. The sample lists some 1,800,000 distinct CDR3 sequences, about two fifths occurring once. The chain carries TRBV5-1 and TRBJ1-1; 9 bases align to TRBD1. The sequenced sample was blood. The sequence derives from a human donor in good health. In nucleotides, the CDR3 is TGCGCCAGCAGCTTCACAGGGGGCGGGCGTGAAGCTTTCTTT. The encoded protein is CASSFTGGGREAFF.